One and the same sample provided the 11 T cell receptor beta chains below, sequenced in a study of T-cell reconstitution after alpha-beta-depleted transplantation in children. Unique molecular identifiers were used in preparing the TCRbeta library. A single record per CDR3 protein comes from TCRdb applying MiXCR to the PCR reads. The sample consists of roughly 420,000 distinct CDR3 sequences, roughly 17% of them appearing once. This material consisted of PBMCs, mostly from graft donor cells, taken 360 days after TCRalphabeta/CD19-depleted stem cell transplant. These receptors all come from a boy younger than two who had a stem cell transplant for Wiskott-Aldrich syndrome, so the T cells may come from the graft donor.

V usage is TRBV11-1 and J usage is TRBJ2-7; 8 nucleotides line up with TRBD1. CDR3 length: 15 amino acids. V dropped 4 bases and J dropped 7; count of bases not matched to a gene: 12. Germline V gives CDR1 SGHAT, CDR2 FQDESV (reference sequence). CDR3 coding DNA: TGTGCCAGCAGCTCGTACAGGGGGTCTACTAGTGAGCAGTACTTC. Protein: CASSSYRGSTSEQYF.

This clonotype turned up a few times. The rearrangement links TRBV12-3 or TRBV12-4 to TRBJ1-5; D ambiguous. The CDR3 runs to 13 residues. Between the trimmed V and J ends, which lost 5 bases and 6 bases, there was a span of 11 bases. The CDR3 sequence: CASSPHMCQPQHF. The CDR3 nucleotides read TGTGCCAGCAGTCCCCATATGTGTCAGCCCCAGCATTTT.

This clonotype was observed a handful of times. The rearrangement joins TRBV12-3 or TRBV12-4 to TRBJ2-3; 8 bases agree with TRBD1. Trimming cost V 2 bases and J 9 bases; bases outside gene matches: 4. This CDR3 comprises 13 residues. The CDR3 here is CASSLRTGKTQYF. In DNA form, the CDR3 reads TGTGCCAGCAGTTTACGGACAGGGAAGACGCAGTATTTT.

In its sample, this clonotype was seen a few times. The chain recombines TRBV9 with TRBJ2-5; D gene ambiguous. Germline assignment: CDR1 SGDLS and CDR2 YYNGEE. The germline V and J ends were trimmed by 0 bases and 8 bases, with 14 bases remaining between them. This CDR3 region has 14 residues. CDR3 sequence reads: CASSVAARAVTQYF. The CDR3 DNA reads TGTGCCAGCAGCGTAGCGGCCCGGGCAGTTACCCAGTACTTC.

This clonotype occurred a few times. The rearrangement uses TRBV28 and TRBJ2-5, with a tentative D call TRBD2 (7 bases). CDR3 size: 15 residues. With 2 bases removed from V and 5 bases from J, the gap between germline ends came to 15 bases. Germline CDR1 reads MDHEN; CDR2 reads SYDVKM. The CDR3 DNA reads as TGTGCCAGCAGTTTAAGGGGGGGCCTTCTTGAGACCCAGTACTTC. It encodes CASSLRGGLLETQYF.

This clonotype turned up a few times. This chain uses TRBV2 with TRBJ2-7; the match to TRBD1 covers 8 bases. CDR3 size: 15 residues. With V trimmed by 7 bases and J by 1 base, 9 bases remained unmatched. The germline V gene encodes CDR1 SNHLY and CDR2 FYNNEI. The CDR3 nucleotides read TGTGCCAGCAACAGGGGGACAGGTCCTTCCTACGAGCAGTACTTC. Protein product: CASNRGTGPSYEQYF.

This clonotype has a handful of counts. CDR3 bases: TGTGCCAGCAGCTTAGTGGTTGCTACGCAGTATTTT. Its protein is CASSLVVATQYF. V gene TRBV7-2 combines with J gene TRBJ2-3; D uncertain. The CDR3 is made up of 12 amino acids. Trimming shortened V by 1 base and J by 8 bases, and 7 bases separated the two germline ends. Germline CDR1 SGHTA, CDR2 FQGNSA.

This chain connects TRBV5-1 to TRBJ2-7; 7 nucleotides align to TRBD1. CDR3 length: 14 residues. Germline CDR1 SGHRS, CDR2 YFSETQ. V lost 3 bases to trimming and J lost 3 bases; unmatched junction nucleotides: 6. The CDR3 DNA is TGCGCCAGCAGCTACGGACAGGCCTACTACGAGCAGTACTTC. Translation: CASSYGQAYYEQYF.

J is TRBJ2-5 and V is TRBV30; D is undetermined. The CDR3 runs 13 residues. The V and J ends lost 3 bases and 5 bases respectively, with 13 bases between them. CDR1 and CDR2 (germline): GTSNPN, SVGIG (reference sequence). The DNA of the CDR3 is TGTGCCTGGAGAAGAGCAGGATACGAGACCCAGTACTTC. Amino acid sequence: CAWRRAGYETQYF.

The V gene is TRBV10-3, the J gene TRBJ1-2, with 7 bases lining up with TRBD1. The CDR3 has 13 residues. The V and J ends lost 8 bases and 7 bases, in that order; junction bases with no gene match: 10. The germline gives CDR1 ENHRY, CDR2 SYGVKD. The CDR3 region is CAIPTGTDFGYTF. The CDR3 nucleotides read TGTGCCATCCCGACAGGGACCGACTTTGGCTACACCTTC.

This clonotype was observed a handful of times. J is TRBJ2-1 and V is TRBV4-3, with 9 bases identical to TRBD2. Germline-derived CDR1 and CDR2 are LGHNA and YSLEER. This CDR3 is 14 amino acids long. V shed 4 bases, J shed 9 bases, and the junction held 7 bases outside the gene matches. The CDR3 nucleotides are TGCGCCAGCAGCCGCTCTAGCGGGGTCTCTGAGCAGTTCTTC. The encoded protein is CASSRSSGVSEQFF.